The clone carrying this T cell receptor (beta chain) was recorded many times. Germline V CDR1 and CDR2: LNHDA, SQIVND (reference sequence). The V segment lost 5 bases and the J segment 2 bases; nucleotides outside the gene matches: 7. This CDR3 contains 15 residues. This sample is part of a study of beta chain features in type 1 diabetes. Via the markers CD45RO/CCR7/CD25/CD127/CD95/CD27, stem cell-like memory, regulatory, central memory and naive CD4+ cells were sorted. Sequencing targeted expressed TCRB transcripts, as all isolated RNA had been reverse transcribed. This table comes from immunoSEQ multiplex PCR, and its TCRdb copy is limited to in-frame clones, with some not included. The sample includes roughly 150,000 clones, approximately 8.1% seen only once; the top ten take about 0.6%.

Sequencing was done on a sample of central memory CD4+ T cells from blood. V usage is TRBV19 and J usage is TRBJ1-2; 8 bases fit TRBD1. This TCR was recovered from a man between 18 and 29 years old in good health. The CDR3 sequence: CASSAFDRGNYGYTF. The CDR3 DNA reads as TGTGCCAGTAGTGCCTTCGACAGGGGAAACTATGGCTACACCTTC.